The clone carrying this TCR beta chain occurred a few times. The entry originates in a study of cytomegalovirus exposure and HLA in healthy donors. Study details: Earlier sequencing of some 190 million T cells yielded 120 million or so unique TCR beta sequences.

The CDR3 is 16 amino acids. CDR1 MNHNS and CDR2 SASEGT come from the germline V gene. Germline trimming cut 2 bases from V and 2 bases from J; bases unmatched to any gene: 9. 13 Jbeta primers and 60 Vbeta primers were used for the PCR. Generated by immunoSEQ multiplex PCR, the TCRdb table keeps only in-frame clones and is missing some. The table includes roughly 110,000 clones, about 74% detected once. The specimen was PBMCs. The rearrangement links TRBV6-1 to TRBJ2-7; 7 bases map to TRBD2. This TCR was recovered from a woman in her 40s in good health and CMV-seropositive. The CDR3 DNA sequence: TGTGCCAGCAGTGAACCGGGGGAGGGGAGGACCTACGAGCAGTACTTC. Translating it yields CASSEPGEGRTYEQYF.